The present entry profiles one T cell receptor (beta chain) with its context. Its antigen is currently unknown. Reverse transcription of all isolated RNA meant that expressed TCRB transcripts were sequenced. The method was immunoSEQ multiplex PCR; TCRdb's version includes in-frame clones alone and lacks a portion of them. The sample carries about 160,000 clones, 8% to 9.5% recorded once. This entry comes from a study of beta chain features in type 1 diabetes. Regarding the study as a whole: Insertions were fewer and deletions more numerous at VDJ junctions in type 1 diabetes patients. Resolution of whether HLA type affects TCRB rearrangement was not achieved here. cDNA sequencing could over-represent cells with high TCR expression. Type 1 diabetes patients showed a moderate but significant shortening of TCRB CDR3s in all four CD4+ subsets. The naive, central memory and Treg TCRB repertoires looked more alike in patients than they did in healthy donors.

V lost 3 bases and J lost 5; bases outside the gene matches: 12. This CDR3 has 16 residues. The germline gives CDR1 LGHNA, CDR2 YSLEER. The chain is built from TRBV4-3 and TRBJ2-7, with 8 positions matching TRBD2. Specimen: central memory CD4+ T cells from blood. The receptor was isolated from a woman younger than 30 with type 1 diabetes. The CDR3, as DNA: TGCGCCAGCAGCCAGGGATCGGGACTAGAGTCCCACGAGCAGTACTTC. Translating gives CASSQGSGLESHEQYF.